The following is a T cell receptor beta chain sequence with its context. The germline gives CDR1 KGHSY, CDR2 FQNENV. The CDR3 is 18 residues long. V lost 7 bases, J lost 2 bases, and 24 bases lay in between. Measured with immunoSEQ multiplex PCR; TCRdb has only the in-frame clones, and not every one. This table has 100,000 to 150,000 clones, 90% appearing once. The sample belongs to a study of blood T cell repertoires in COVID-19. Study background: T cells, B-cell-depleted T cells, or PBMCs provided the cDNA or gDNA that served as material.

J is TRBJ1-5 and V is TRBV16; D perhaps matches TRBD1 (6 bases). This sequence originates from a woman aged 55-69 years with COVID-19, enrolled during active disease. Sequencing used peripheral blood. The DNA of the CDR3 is TGTGCCAGCACCACAATGATCGGACAGACCGAGGGCAATCAGCCCCAGCATTTT. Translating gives CASTTMIGQTEGNQPQHF.